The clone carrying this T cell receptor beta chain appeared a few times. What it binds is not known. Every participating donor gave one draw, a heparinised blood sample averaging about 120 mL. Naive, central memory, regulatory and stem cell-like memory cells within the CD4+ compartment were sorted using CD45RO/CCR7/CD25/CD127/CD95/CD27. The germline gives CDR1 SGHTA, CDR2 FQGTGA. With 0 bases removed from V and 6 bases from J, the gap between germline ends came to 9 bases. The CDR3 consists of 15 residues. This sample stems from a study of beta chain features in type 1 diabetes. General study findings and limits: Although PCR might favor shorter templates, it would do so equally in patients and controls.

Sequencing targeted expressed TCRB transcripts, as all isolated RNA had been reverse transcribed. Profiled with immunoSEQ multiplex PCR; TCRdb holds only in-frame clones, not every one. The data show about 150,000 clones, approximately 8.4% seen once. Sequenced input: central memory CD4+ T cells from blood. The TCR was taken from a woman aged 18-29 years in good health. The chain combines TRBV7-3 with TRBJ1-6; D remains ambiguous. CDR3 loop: CASSLTGRSNSPLHF. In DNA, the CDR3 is TGTGCCAGCAGCTTAACAGGCAGGTCTAATTCACCCCTCCACTTT.